The 9 T cell receptor beta chains below all came from one sample that was sequenced in a study of OX40 agonist ivuxolimab in advanced cancers. Method: immunoSEQ multiplex PCR; TCRdb's copy keeps in-frame clones and lacks some. The sample shows over 55,000 clones, 65% to 85% of them seen only once. The sample in question was CD4+ or CD8+ T cells sorted from blood, obtained in a trial of the OX40 agonist ivuxolimab. The receptors derive from an adult with an advanced solid tumor such as melanoma, head and neck, liver or kidney cancer.

The CDR3, as DNA: TGTGCCAGCTCTGAGAATCCGAACACTGAAGCTTTCTTT. Protein product: CASSENPNTEAFF. This chain joins TRBV18 and TRBJ1-1, with no clear D. The CDR3 runs to 13 residues. Germline values: CDR1 KGHSH, CDR2 LQKENI. The germline V and J ends were trimmed by 6 bases and 1 base, with 9 bases remaining between them.

Only a few counts were recorded for this clone. The J gene is TRBJ2-7, the V gene TRBV19; D is uncertain. Germline V CDR1 and CDR2: LNHDA, SQIVND (reference sequence). V lost 8 bases, J lost 1 base, and 15 bases lay in between. This CDR3 is built from 14 residues. CDR3 protein: CASAVVGWSYEQYF. Here the CDR3 DNA reads TGTGCCAGTGCAGTGGTAGGGTGGTCCTACGAGCAGTACTTC.

The genes are TRBV11-2 and TRBJ2-2; no clear D. This CDR3 has 12 amino acids. V lost 1 base to trimming and J lost 4 bases, with 1 base between them. CDR1 SGHAT and CDR2 FQNNGV come from the germline V gene. The CDR3 coding sequence is TGTGCCAGCAGCTTAGCCACCGGGGAGCTGTTTTTT. As protein: CASSLATGELFF.

The V gene is TRBV6-5, the J gene TRBJ1-2; a weak D match, TRBD1 (5 bases). The length of the CDR3 is 15 residues. The germline V gene has CDR1 MNHEY and CDR2 SVGAGI. V lost 7 bases to trimming and J lost 5 bases, with 20 bases between them. This chain's CDR3 is CASKLEGNVGYGYTF. The DNA for the CDR3 is TGTGCCAGCAAATTAGAGGGGAACGTTGGGTATGGCTACACCTTC.

The chain has TRBV7-9 and TRBJ1-2, with TRBD1 matching over 8 bases. Germline lookup yields CDR1 SEHNR and CDR2 FQNEAQ (reference sequence). After removal of 5 bases from V and 7 bases from J, the junction contained 12 bases not matched to a gene. The CDR3 contains 15 residues. The CDR3 DNA sequence: TGTGCCAGCAGCGTCATCGTACAGGGGGTTGGTGGCTACACCTTC. Residues: CASSVIVQGVGGYTF.

The chain recombines TRBV10-2 with TRBJ1-5; D not certain. Germline V gene lookup returns CDR1 WSHSY and CDR2 SAAADI. Between the trimmed V and J ends, which lost 0 bases and 4 bases, there was a span of 10 bases. The length of the CDR3 is 15 residues. The CDR3 loop is CASSESFRSNQPQHF. The CDR3 DNA is TGCGCCAGCAGTGAGTCTTTCCGATCTAATCAGCCCCAGCATTTT.

V usage is TRBV5-6 and J usage is TRBJ1-6; 10 bases agree with TRBD1. V lost 3 bases and J lost 7; bases outside the gene matches: 4. Germline lookup yields CDR1 SGHDT and CDR2 YYEEEE. The CDR3 contains 15 residues. The CDR3 spells CASSWDRGENSPLHF. The CDR3 nucleotides read TGTGCCAGCAGCTGGGACAGGGGCGAAAATTCACCCCTCCACTTT.

This chain uses TRBV7-2 with TRBJ2-7; TRBD1 matches 7 bases. Germline CDR1 and CDR2: SGHTA and FQGNSA. CDR3 length equals 14 residues. The J segment lost 0 bases and the V segment lost 3 bases, leaving 2 bases of the junction unmatched. The DNA of the CDR3 is TGTGCCAGCAGCTTGACAGGGAGCTCCTACGAGCAGTACTTC. Translation: CASSLTGSSYEQYF.

The rearrangement links TRBV5-1 to TRBJ2-7; 12 nucleotides line up with TRBD2. Looked up from germline, CDR1 is SGHRS and CDR2 is YFSETQ. This CDR3 comprises 14 residues. With 3 bases clipped from V and 6 bases from J, the junction kept 4 bases outside the gene matches. CDR3 in DNA: TGCGCCAGCAGCTCGACTAGCGGGAGTATCGAGCAGTACTTC. This translates into CASSSTSGSIEQYF. Complete variable domain (other parts from reference TRBV5-1 and TRBJ2-7): KAGVTQTPRYLIKTRGQQVTLSCSPISGHRSVSWYQQTPGQGLQFLFEYFSETQRNKGNFPGRFSGRQFSNSRSEMNVSTLELGDSALYLCASSSTSGSIEQYFGPGTRLTVT.